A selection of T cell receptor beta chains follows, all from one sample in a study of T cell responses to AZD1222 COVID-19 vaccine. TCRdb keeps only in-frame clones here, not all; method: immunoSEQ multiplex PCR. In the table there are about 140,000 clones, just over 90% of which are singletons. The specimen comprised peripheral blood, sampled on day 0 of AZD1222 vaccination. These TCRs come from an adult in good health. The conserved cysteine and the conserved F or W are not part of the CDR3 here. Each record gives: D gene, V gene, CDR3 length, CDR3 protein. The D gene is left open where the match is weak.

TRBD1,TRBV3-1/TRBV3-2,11,ASSRDRASKLF
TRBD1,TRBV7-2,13,ASSLVRQGGTEAF
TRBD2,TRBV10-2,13,ASRGLAGDQETQY
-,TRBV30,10,AWGAVADTQY
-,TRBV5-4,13,ASSLVGLALAEAF
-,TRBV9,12,ASSGLHIYYGYT
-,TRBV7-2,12,ASRMRANTGELF
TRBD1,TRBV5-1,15,ASSHEQGAILRDEQF
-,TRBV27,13,ASSPYRDSNQPQH
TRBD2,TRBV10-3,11,AISPSGEETQY
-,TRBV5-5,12,ASLSSAVNYGYT
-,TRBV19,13,ASSMERGWDPPLH
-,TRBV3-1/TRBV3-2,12,ASRPARALYEQY
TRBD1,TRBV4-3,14,ASSQNLRDRNEKLF